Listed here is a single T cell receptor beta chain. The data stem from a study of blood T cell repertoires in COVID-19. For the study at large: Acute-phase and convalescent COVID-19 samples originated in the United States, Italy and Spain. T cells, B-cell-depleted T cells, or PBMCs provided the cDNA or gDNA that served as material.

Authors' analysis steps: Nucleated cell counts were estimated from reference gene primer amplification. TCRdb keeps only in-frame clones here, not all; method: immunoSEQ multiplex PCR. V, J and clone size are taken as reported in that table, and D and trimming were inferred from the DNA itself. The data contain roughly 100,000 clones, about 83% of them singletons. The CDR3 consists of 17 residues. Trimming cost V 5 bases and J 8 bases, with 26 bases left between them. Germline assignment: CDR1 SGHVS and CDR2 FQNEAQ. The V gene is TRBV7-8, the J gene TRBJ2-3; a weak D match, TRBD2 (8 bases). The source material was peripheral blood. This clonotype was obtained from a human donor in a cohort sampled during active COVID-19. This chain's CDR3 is CASSPGGGGGLFATQYF. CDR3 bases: TGTGCCAGCAGCCCGGGAGGGGGCGGGGGGTTGTTCGCTACGCAGTATTTT.